This record covers a single TCR beta chain. TCRdb's table, derived via immunoSEQ multiplex PCR, lists solely in-frame clones and lacks some. Of under 250,000 clones detected, 87% appear once; the ten largest clones hold 2% to 3%. The data were obtained in a study of blood T cell repertoires in COVID-19. Sequences were obtained from PBMCs or T cells enriched from blood (not recorded which). The clonotype was recovered from a young woman with acute COVID-19.

The CDR3 loop reads CASSLDSTGQPQHF. The DNA of the CDR3 is TGCGCCAGCAGCTTGGATTCCACGGGGCAGCCCCAGCATTTT. This rearrangement joins TRBV5-1 to TRBJ1-5; no clear D. The CDR3 has 14 amino acids. The V gene lost 0 bases and the J gene lost 7 bases, with 11 bases spanning the gap. From germline, CDR1 is SGHRS and CDR2 YFSETQ.